The rows below give T cell receptor beta chains drawn from one sample of a study of shared clonotypes between healthy human individuals. TCRdb's copy holds only in-frame clones and misses some; the assay was immunoSEQ multiplex PCR. Here the sample spans about 490,000 clones, about 80% being singletons. Material: PBMCs. Every receptor here comes from a woman aged 40 to 55 in good health. Some clones in this sample may be carry-over from other donors' samples. Both conserved end residues are part of each CDR3. The D gene is left open where the match is weak.

TRBV27 | TRBD1 | CASSSGTGGREQYF
TRBV7-8 | TRBD2 | CASSLREGLGGTDTQYF
TRBV5-1 | - | CASSLTGTFYEQYF
TRBV7-2 | - | CASSTTGPRVGQPQHF
TRBV19 | - | CASSIKGSPGYTF
TRBV4-1 | TRBD1 | CASSHPRGTGIQETQYF
TRBV13 | - | CASSLGLQLVAGELFF
TRBV28 | - | CASSPWGLGYTF
TRBV7-9 | TRBD2 | CASSFETSINTGELFF
TRBV27 | - | CASSTGRPGNEQFF
TRBV5-4 | - | CASSLGTAPTTNEKLFF
TRBV6-1 | - | CASSPIQGEQYF
TRBV25-1 | - | CASSESGYEQYF
TRBV6-5 | - | CASSYNWHSTYEQYF
TRBV6-6 | - | CASSYGVSSGANVLTF
TRBV2 | - | CASGMSGGNQPQHF
TRBV7-9 | - | CASSPVGFSEQYF
TRBV4-2 | TRBD2 | CASSPNRGAGGPDTQYF
TRBV15 | - | CATSRDREQDEQYF
TRBV5-6 | - | CASSFGSGVGYGYTF
TRBV2 | - | CASSEGLVLQPQHF
TRBV15 | TRBD1 | CATSRGQGSSYNEQFF
TRBV28 | TRBD1 | CASSLRQGKEKLFF
TRBV5-8 | - | CASSSRGGPLDNEQFF
TRBV9 | - | CASSVDEGQPQHF
TRBV18 | TRBD2 | CASSELAGAIYEQYF
TRBV4-3 | - | CASSLGAVSGNTIYF
TRBV6-6 | - | CASSYLGGSGNTIYF
TRBV15 | TRBD1 | CATSRSNRGSNTGELFF
TRBV6-1 | TRBD2 | CASRGTSGIDTQYF
TRBV5-1 | TRBD2 | CASSLGTSGSITGELFF
TRBV6-1 | TRBD2 | CASSVSGSQTGELFF
TRBV11-2 | - | CASSLVEGAEAFF
TRBV9 | - | CASSPRTASTDTQYF
TRBV9 | TRBD1 | CASSVSGGTGELFF
TRBV5-1 | - | CASSSTGRQGSSYEQYF
TRBV2 | TRBD1 | CASSAGQARLYGYTF
TRBV5-1 | TRBD1 | CASSFQTGGRPTFQAYNEQFF
TRBV28 | - | CASSPLWGQETQYF
TRBV7-9 | TRBD2 | CASSSGLAGGSPGDEQFF
TRBV4-1 | - | CASSQGSAGLPESQYF
TRBV6-1 | - | CAITGGYSNQPQHF
TRBV5-6 | TRBD2 | CASSLTSGVTLDAEQYF
TRBV5-1 | TRBD1 | CASSLTGQGRETQYF
TRBV28 | TRBD1 | CASSSFGRGLYEQYF
TRBV30 | - | CAWSPGSANTGELFF
TRBV10-2 | TRBD2 | CASRLAGPSNEQFF
TRBV20-1 | - | CSASPGAEQYF
TRBV5-6 | - | CASSSYVKTTSTDTQYF
TRBV11-2 | TRBD1 | CATGGSGNTIYF
TRBV28 | - | CASSFGGLNSYEQYF
TRBV5-4 | - | CASSFDRSYNEQFF
TRBV30 | - | CAWSDRRFQETQYF
TRBV19 | TRBD2 | CASSPGTSGSSYNEQFF
TRBV28 | - | CASRSGSTDTQYF
TRBV4-1 | - | CASSQDGQLPGNTIYF
TRBV7-9 | - | CASSKGPAGGETQYF
TRBV11-2 | TRBD1 | CASSAVGYRGKNIQYF
TRBV28 | - | CASSLGGGQNEQFF
TRBV9 | TRBD2 | CASSVSAGGPYEQYF